What follows is one T cell receptor beta chain and its context. This clone has only a few counts. Its antigen target is currently unknown. No base quality information exists; no much larger clone differs at one position. Other DNA sequences in this sample translate to the same CDR3. Healthy HIV-negative adults with no recently reported acute infections or vaccinations were included as donors. Every donor was a Caucasian adult residing in Nashville, Tennessee, USA. CD8 memory samples were composed of magnetically selected CD45RO+ cells combined with CCR7-negative CD45RA+ effector memory (TemRA) cells. Blood was obtained by leukapheresis, after which PBMCs were separated by Ficoll-Histopaque density gradient centrifugation and cryopreserved in liquid nitrogen vapor phase. Analytical flow cytometry was used to check the purity and quantity of each magnetically sorted T cell population. Each sorted fraction had its genomic DNA isolated and then quantified by UV absorbance on a Nanodrop 2000c.

In the germline V gene, CDR1 corresponds to MDHEN and CDR2 to SYDVKM. Cut back by 5 bases and 5 bases, the V and J ends lie 6 bases apart. Measured from the cysteine to the phenylalanine, the CDR3 is 11 residues long. Just CDR3 DNA is preserved here, 33 bases in frame from base 1. This specimen comes from a study of shared clonotypes between healthy human individuals (dated by TCRdb to the early 2020s). With regard to the full study: A couple of women and a few men aged 18 to 49 years were included in the cohort. For each donor, three plates each were used for CD4 naive and CD4 memory, two plates were used for CD8 naive, and one plate was used for CD8 memory. To estimate repertoire size and how much clonotypes are shared between individuals, the study performed deep sequencing of blood TCR repertoires from a few healthy adults. To increase sequencing depth and limit assay-specific biases, different laboratories used diverse techniques to prepare libraries and sequence TCR repertoires. Per donor, leukapheresis produced somewhere between about 0.85 and 8.9 billion PBMCs. Broader findings and caveats from the paper: Pairwise subsampling indicated that sequencing depth was expected to affect the degree of clonotype sharing among donors. Larger estimated clonotype richness was generally found for naive subsets than for memory subsets. About 5% of naive CD4, around 4% of naive CD8, approximately 2.2% of memory CD4, and around 0.4% of memory CD8 clonotypes were shared across several donors. Compared with non-shared clonotypes, the clonotypes found in all four sorted-subset donors had higher generation probabilities. Incomplete sequencing was indicated by rarefaction of sorted-subset datasets, despite the large sequencing depth. Only blood was sampled, and tissue TCR repertoires likely differ from those in blood. Because the study included a small number of donors, the genetic and exposure-history diversity represented was limited.

TCR CDR3 regions were amplified from genomic DNA by multiplex PCR using the deep immunoSEQ assay. Extracted genomic DNA from each cell subset was distributed evenly across all wells of several immunoSEQ 96-well plates, and each plate was treated as a replicate. For sorted subsets, around 200 ng genomic DNA, equal to some 28,000 T cell genomes, was loaded into each replicate PCR. The purified libraries were quantified using a Qubit 3.0 fluorometer, sized with a Bioanalyzer 2100, and then quantified again using the KAPA Library Quantification kit. Every immunoSEQ 96-well plate was sequenced on a separate single-read 150-cycle Illumina NextSeq 550 flow cell. The paper's data handling went like this. Because only junctional sequences without quality scores were contained in the immunoSEQ output, filtering matching that applied to full-length reads could not be performed. Sequences were annotated with PyIR, a Python wrapper for IgBLAST v1.9, and V/J genes and CDR3 were assigned using IMGT germline references. Reads were filtered out if the reads had weak V/J assignments (E-value above 1e-6), no CDR3, stop codons, out-of-frame junctions, or ambiguous translated residues. V3J clonotypes were defined as sequences sharing an identical inferred V gene, J gene, and CDR3 amino acid sequence. Percentage overlap between repertoires was calculated by dividing the number of shared unique clonotypes by the size of the smaller repertoire. Richness of each repertoire was evaluated using RTK rarefaction, the Chao1 estimator, and Recon v2.1 estimates of unobserved clonotypes. Generation probabilities were computed with OLGA for all TCRbeta clonotypes obtained by the gDNA method from several donors. Not all clones reach the TCRdb copy of this immuneACCESS table, which keeps in-frame sequences only. Checked studies attribute under half of the gap to unresolved V genes and leave the rest unexplained. V and J calls and clone size are as listed in that table; D and trimming were resolved from the DNA. The sample table holds some 320,000 clones, of which more than 75% were seen once. The top ten hold around 15% of the sample.

The chain couples TRBV28 to TRBJ1-2, with no reliable assignment of the D segment. The sample taken for sequencing was memory CD8+ T cells sorted from blood. The cell subset or site label corresponds to: CD45RO+ cells pooled with CCR7-negative TemRA cells. The source is a man younger than 35 in good health. The CDR3 here reads CASSPSYGYTF. The DNA sequence is TGTGCCAGCAGTCCCTCGTATGGCTACACCTTC.